The clone carrying this TCR beta chain occurred a few times. What it recognizes is unknown. This sample is part of a study of blood T cells in healthy people across ages. Study-wide results and caveats: It was the long-lived donors that had more naive CD4+ cells and higher diversity than aged donors.

Trimming removed 6 bases from V and 2 bases from J, with 12 bases in between. The CDR3 consists of 14 residues. Germline assignment: CDR1 MNHEY and CDR2 SMNVEV (reference sequence). The authors ran a second PCR of 7 to 11 cycles using a sample-barcoded 5' primer and a J-beta primer mix. Paired-end reads containing CDR3 totaled no fewer than 3 million for each sample. A single record per CDR3 protein comes from TCRdb applying MiXCR to the 5' RACE reads. The data show about 1.5 million distinct CDR3 sequences, with 35% to 45% seen just once and 7% to 9.5% held by the top ten. This clonotype was obtained from a young woman in good health. Sequenced input: blood. The chain joins TRBV27 to TRBJ2-3; D tentatively reads TRBD1 or TRBD2 (5 bases each). The CDR3 loop is CASRRGIDTDTQYF. Written as DNA, the CDR3 is TGTGCCAGCAGGAGGGGTATCGACACAGATACGCAGTATTTT.